This TCR beta chain was profiled in a study of molecular identifiers for immune sequencing clone quantification. About the study: Replicates split RNA from approximately 22,000 or 94,000 naive CD8 cells five ways, and the researchers sequenced four portions. Overall study findings and caveats: Effector cells kept over 98% of their molecules in clones above 20 RNA copies, while naive cells kept under 1% there.

TCRdb re-derived calls from the PCR reads in MiXCR, one entry per CDR3 protein. The table lists 68,000 or so distinct CDR3 sequences, around a sixth of them singletons. Between roughly 19,000 and 1,000,000 sorted cells, with 10%, 30% or 50% RNA, yielded naive CD8 libraries. Naive CD8 T cell sorting was performed on the CD8+CD4-CCR7+CD45RA+ phenotype. This clonotype showed up many times. Its antigen is as yet unknown. The length of the CDR3 is 14 residues. V was clipped by 4 bases and J by 3 bases; unmatched bases: 5. Germline CDR1 is MGHDK and CDR2 is SYGVNS. Sequenced material: naive CD8+ T cells from blood, with Jurkat cell RNA spiked in. Subset in this sample: FACS-sorted CD8+CD4-CCR7+CD45RA+ naive T cells. The clonotype comes from a human donor in good health. Some libraries in this study had Jurkat cell RNA spiked in. This chain uses TRBV25-1 with TRBJ1-1; 7 bases align to TRBD1. The CDR3: CASSALGQYTEAFF. The CDR3 DNA follows: TGTGCCAGCAGTGCTCTGGGACAGTACACTGAAGCTTTCTTT.